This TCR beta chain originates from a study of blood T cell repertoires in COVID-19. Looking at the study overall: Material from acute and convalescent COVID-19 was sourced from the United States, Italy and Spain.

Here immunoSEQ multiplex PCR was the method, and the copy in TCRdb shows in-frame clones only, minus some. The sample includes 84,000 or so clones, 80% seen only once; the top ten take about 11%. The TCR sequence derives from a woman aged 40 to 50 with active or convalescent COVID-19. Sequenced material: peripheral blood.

The CDR3: CASSTDSNTEAFF. The DNA for the CDR3 is TGTGCCAGCAGTACCGACTCGAACACTGAAGCTTTCTTT. The chain has TRBV2 and TRBJ1-1; D is unclear. Germline values: CDR1 SNHLY, CDR2 FYNNEI. The V end lost 5 bases, the J end lost 1 base, and 8 bases lay between the germline ends. The CDR3 extends over 13 amino acids.